This TCR beta chain was identified in a study of T-cell memory formation after mild COVID-19. Overall study: The study found TCR clusters largely donor specific.

Notes on the study in general: Proof of SARS-CoV-2 specificity was absent for the second-wave clones that crested on day 37. Contracting clones from day 15 to 85 showed balanced CD4/CD8; later expanders favored CD4+.

V was pared by 5 bases and J by 0 bases, with 13 bases of the junction left unmatched. The CDR3 length is 18 residues. The germline V gene has CDR1 SGHTA and CDR2 FQGTGA. To note about this clonotype: The antigen remains unidentified.

TCRdb re-derived calls from the 5' RACE reads in MiXCR, one entry per CDR3 protein. The sample has about 560,000 distinct CDR3 sequences, approximately 21% seen once; the top ten hold approximately 8.4%. V gene TRBV7-3 combines with J gene TRBJ2-3; TRBD1 matches at 8 bases. This clonotype was sampled from an adult woman who had mild COVID-19 (a few samples of this study predate the infection). Cell type and time point are not known. Material: PBMCs or a T cell subset sorted from them (not recorded which). The CDR3 DNA reads TGTGCCAGCAGCCGAACGGGAACAGGGGGGATTAGCACAGATACGCAGTATTTT. Amino acid sequence: CASSRTGTGGISTDTQYF.